This T cell receptor beta chain is drawn from a study of T cells after somatic rescue of genetic block. Libraries were prepared by immunoSEQ multiplex PCR; TCRdb keeps only in-frame clonotypes and omits some of them. The data show 50,000 to 60,000 clones, 90% to 96% seen once. The CDR3 is 13 amino acids. CDR1 is MNHEY, CDR2 SVGAGI, per germline. With V trimmed by 2 bases and J by 3 bases, 1 base remained unmatched. This clone was detected a few times. The sample was peripheral blood mononuclear cells (PBMCs). J is TRBJ2-7 and V is TRBV6-5; 7 positions match TRBD1. The receptor comes from a child under three years old. For the CDR3, the DNA is TGTGCCAGCAGTTACCGACAGGGCTACGAGCAGTACTTC. This codes for CASSYRQGYEQYF.